This TCR beta chain was recovered during a study of T-cell memory formation after mild COVID-19 (dated by TCRdb to 2020 to 2022). At the level of the whole study: TCR sequence clusters from the two donors were largely donor specific. T-cell clones expanding and contracting after mild COVID-19 in a couple of donors were tracked by longitudinal TCRalpha and TCRbeta repertoire sequencing. The cohort was made up of two young adult volunteers, one female and one male, who were previously healthy.

The germline V gene specifies LGHNA as CDR1 and YSLEER as CDR2. V has 1 base trimmed and J has 0 bases trimmed; junction bases matching no gene number 6. The CDR3 measures 18 amino acids from cysteine to phenylalanine. Left in the record is the CDR3 DNA by itself, 54 bases read in frame from the first base. The sequencing machine was an Illumina NovaSeq 6000. TCRalpha and TCRbeta cDNA libraries were constructed by 5'RACE with constant-segment primers, with sample barcodes and unique molecular identifiers being introduced. Trizol reagent was used to extract RNA from every sample. Libraries were amplified in two PCR steps, with a second sample barcode and Illumina TruSeq adapters added in the second step. Sequencing of libraries was performed on an Illumina NovaSeq with 2 x 150 bp paired-end reads. The source study handled its data this way. With migec v1.2.7, reads were demultiplexed and then collapsed into UMI-guided consensus sequences. With mixcr v2.1.11, UMI consensuses were aligned to TRA and TRB V and J templates and assembled into clonotypes. A clonotype was counted as expanded or contracted only if both edgeR and NoisET called the change significant, with noise models trained on biological replicates. For edgeR calls, the thresholds were a false discovery rate-adjusted p below 0.01 and a log2 fold-change of 1. As an exploratory analysis of dynamics, max-normalized trajectories of the 1000 most abundant clonotypes were examined with PCA combined with hierarchical clustering. Each responding clone was given a CD4 or CD8 phenotype based on the CD4+ and CD8+ repertoires, which had been sequenced separately. The public reads were quality trimmed at Q25 with fastp and then assembled into clones with MiXCR by TCRdb, keeping productive beta chains. Every entry covers one CDR3 protein and lists the most common genes and DNA from its rows. The V and J calls follow TCRdb's processing rather than the paper's. For this sample there are more than 250,000 distinct CDR3 sequences; approximately 15% appear just once. Together, the top ten hold 22% of the sample.

What the study reported, not specific to this receptor: The study covered only a couple of mild cases, and larger cohorts including severe cases with pre-infection samples were considered necessary. Some responding clones were detected in pre-infection memory, suggesting pre-existing cross-reactive memory T cells joined the SARS-CoV-2 response. SARS-CoV-2 specificity of the second-wave clones peaking on day 37 was not confirmed. Clones contracting from day 15 to 85 had balanced CD4/CD8 phenotypes, while a second wave expanding from day 15 to 37 was biased towards CD4+. Contracting CD4+ clones were found mainly in CM and EM memory subsets, while CD8+ clones were enriched in EMRA.

Ficoll-Paque density gradient centrifugation was used to isolate PBMCs. This clonotype was seen repeatedly, ten times or more. Its target antigen remains unknown. Base-call qualities are not available, and no considerably larger clone is one nucleotide away. Specimen: PBMCs or a T cell subset sorted from them (not recorded which). Rearrangement joined TRBV4-3 to TRBJ2-3, with TRBD2 matching 11 junction bases. This receptor was obtained from a man between 18 and 29 years old who had mild COVID-19 (a few samples of this study predate the infection). The sample titles of this study are shuffled in the database, so cell type and time point are left out; the donor was told from shared clones. The bases read TGCGCCAGCAGCCAAGGCTCCGGGACTAGCGGAAGCACAGATACGCAGTATTTT. It translates to CASSQGSGTSGSTDTQYF.